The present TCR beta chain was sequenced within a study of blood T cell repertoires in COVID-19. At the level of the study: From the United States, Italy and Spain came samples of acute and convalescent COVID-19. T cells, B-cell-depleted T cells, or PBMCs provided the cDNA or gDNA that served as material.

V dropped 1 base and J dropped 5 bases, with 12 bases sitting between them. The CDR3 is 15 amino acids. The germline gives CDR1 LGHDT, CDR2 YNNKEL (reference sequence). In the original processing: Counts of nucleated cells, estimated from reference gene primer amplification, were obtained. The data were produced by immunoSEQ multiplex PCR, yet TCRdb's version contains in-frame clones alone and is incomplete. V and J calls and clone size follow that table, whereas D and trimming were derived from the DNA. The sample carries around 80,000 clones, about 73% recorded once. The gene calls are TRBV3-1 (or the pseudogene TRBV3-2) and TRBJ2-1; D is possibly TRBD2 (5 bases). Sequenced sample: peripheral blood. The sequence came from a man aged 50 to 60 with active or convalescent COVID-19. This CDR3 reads CASSQGLAGDNEQFF. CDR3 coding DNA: TGTGCCAGCAGCCAAGGACTTGCCGGGGACAATGAGCAGTTCTTC.